This entry is about one T cell receptor (beta chain). The antigen remains undetermined. Clones were read by immunoSEQ multiplex PCR, and TCRdb kept only the in-frame ones, dropping some. Altogether about 64,000 clones are present, roughly nine tenths being singletons, with the ten largest covering 14%. The sample originates from a study of OX40 agonist ivuxolimab in advanced cancers. Looking at the study overall: Across the patients, intravenous ivuxolimab was delivered every 2 weeks at 0.01 to 10 mg/kg.

The germline gives CDR1 MGHRA, CDR2 YSYEKL. The V gene lost 0 bases and the J gene lost 4 bases, with 16 bases spanning the gap. The CDR3 is 17 amino acids. Study-level findings and limits: The work left the antigen specificity of expanded peripheral T cells undetermined.

This TCR was sampled from an adult with an advanced solid tumor such as melanoma, head and neck, liver or kidney cancer. The sample was CD4+ or CD8+ T cells sorted from blood, taken in a trial of the OX40 agonist ivuxolimab. The V call is TRBV4-1, the J call TRBJ2-1; TRBD2 might be the D (6 bases). As DNA, the CDR3 is TGCGCCAGCAGCCAAGATTTTTCGGGGGTGCGGTACAATGAGCAGTTCTTC. It specifies CASSQDFSGVRYNEQFF.